The rows below give T cell receptor beta chains drawn from one sample of a study of post-analysis software for immune sequencing data. TCRdb independently ran MiXCR on the PCR reads; one entry per CDR3 protein. The sample lists fewer than 550,000 distinct CDR3 sequences; roughly 34% were seen once. The specimen sequenced was blood. The receptors here all came from a girl aged 2 to 17 with multiple sclerosis. The CDR3 runs from the conserved cysteine through the conserved F or W. A D gene is named only where the DNA matches it firmly. The listing skips clone size in some rows; elsewhere it reads once, few, many or a size class.

clone_size	v_call	j_call	d_call	cdr3_nt	cdr3_aa
-	TRBV12-3/TRBV12-4	TRBJ2-3	TRBD2	TGTGCCAGCAGTTTCGGGCTAGCGGGGGGGTTGAGCCAAGATACGCAGTATTTT	CASSFGLAGGLSQDTQYF
many	TRBV29-1	TRBJ2-5	-	TGCAGCGTTGAAGTCAGGAAAGAGACCCAGTACTTC	CSVEVRKETQYF
-	TRBV5-5	TRBJ2-4	-	TGTGCCAGCAGCCCGCAGGAGGTTAAACACATTCAGTACTTC	CASSPQEVKHIQYF
-	TRBV7-9	TRBJ2-7	TRBD1	TGTGCCAGCAGCTTAGCGTATCCTATGACAGGGGATCCCTACGAGCAGTACTTC	CASSLAYPMTGDPYEQYF
few	TRBV19	TRBJ2-2	TRBD2	TGTGCCAGTAGTCCGGGACTAGCGACAGCGAACACCGGGGAGCTGTTTTTT	CASSPGLATANTGELFF
-	TRBV5-1	TRBJ1-5	TRBD1	TGCGCCAGCAGCTTGGTAGGAGGGGGCCGCAATCAGCCCCAGCATTTT	CASSLVGGGRNQPQHF
-	TRBV9	TRBJ1-1	-	TGTGCCAGCAGCGCGACAGCCATGAACACTGAAGCTTTCTTT	CASSATAMNTEAFF
-	TRBV20-1	TRBJ1-6	-	TGCAGTGCTAGAGATCTGGGGAGCTCCTATAATTCACCCCTCCACTTT	CSARDLGSSYNSPLHF
-	TRBV6-6	TRBJ1-4	-	TGTGCCAGCAGTCCCCCGGGACCAGCTAATGAAAAACTGTTTTTT	CASSPPGPANEKLFF
few	TRBV5-1	TRBJ1-5	TRBD1	TGCGCCAGCAGCTTGGGGACAGGGGACGGAGGGCAGCCCCAGCATTTT	CASSLGTGDGGQPQHF